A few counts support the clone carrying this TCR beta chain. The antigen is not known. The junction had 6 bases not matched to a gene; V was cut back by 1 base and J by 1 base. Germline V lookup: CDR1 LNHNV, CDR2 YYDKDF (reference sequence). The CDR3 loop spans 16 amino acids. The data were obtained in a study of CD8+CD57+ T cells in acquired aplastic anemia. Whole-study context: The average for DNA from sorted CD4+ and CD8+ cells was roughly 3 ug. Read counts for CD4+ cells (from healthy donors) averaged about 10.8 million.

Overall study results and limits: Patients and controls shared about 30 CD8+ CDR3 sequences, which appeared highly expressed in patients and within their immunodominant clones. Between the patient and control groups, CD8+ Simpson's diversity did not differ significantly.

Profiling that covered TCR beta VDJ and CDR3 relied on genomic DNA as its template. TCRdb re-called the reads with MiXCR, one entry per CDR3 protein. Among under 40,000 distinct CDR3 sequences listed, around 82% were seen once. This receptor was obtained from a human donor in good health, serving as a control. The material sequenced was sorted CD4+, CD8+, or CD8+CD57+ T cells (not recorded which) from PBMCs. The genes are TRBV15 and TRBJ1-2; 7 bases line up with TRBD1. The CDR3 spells CATSRGPRGGNYGYTF. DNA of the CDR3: TGTGCCACCAGCAGAGGACCCAGGGGGGGTAACTATGGCTACACCTTC. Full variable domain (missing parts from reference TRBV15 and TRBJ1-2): DAMVIQNPRYQVTQFGKPVTLSCSQTLNHNVMYWYQQKSSQAPKLLFHYYDKDFNNEADTPDNFQSRRPNTSFCFLDIRSPGLGDTAMYLCATSRGPRGGNYGYTFGSGTRLTVV.